The 13 T cell receptor beta chains listed next were all sequenced from one sample in a study of blood T cell repertoires in COVID-19. The method was immunoSEQ multiplex PCR; TCRdb's version includes in-frame clones alone and lacks a portion of them. Among 250,000 to 300,000 clones listed, under 90% were seen once. Sequenced sample: peripheral blood. The receptors shown here come from a man aged 50 to 60 with acute or convalescent COVID-19.

V usage is TRBV6-5 and J usage is TRBJ1-2, with TRBD1 identical over 8 bases. The trim removed 7 bases at V and 8 bases at J, leaving 6 bases unmatched. Germline V lookup: CDR1 MNHEY, CDR2 SVGAGI. This CDR3 region has 12 residues. Written as DNA, the CDR3 is TGTGCCAGCAACTCAGGGGGCGGAGGCTACACCTTC. Translated: CASNSGGGGYTF.

The chain couples TRBV27 to TRBJ2-2; TRBD2 matches at 9 bases. This CDR3 has 16 amino acids. The germline V gene encodes CDR1 MNHEY and CDR2 SMNVEV (reference sequence). V gave up 3 bases and J gave up 1 base; unmatched junction bases: 3. The CDR3 DNA is TGTGCCAGCAGTTTCTATAGCGGGGGGAACACCGGGGAGCTGTTTTTT. Protein: CASSFYSGGNTGELFF.

This sequence joins TRBV27 and TRBJ1-2; TRBD1 matches at 10 bases. CDR1 is MNHEY and CDR2 is SMNVEV in the germline V gene (reference sequence). Trimming took 5 bases from V and 4 from J; bases not matched to a gene: 10. This CDR3 has 16 residues. Here the CDR3 reads CASSPRTGGSVYGYTF. The CDR3 DNA is TGTGCCAGCAGTCCCCGGACAGGGGGGTCAGTCTATGGCTACACCTTC.

The V and J genes are TRBV15 and TRBJ2-7; 9 bases align to TRBD1. Germline-derived CDR1 and CDR2 are LNHNV and YYDKDF (reference sequence). The CDR3 spans 16 residues. The V and J ends lost 0 bases and 5 bases, in that order; junction bases with no gene match: 8. The DNA of the CDR3 is TGTGCCACCAGCAGAGATGGGGGACAGGGTCAGCACGAGCAGTACTTC. Residues: CATSRDGGQGQHEQYF.

The chain carries TRBV5-4 and TRBJ2-7; 8 nucleotides match TRBD2. Germline-derived CDR1 and CDR2 are SGHNT and YYREEE (reference sequence). With 2 bases clipped from V and 6 bases from J, the junction kept 7 bases outside the gene matches. The CDR3 sequence is 14 residues long. The CDR3 reads CASSFPGLESEQYF. Written as DNA, the CDR3 is TGTGCCAGCAGCTTTCCGGGACTAGAGAGCGAGCAGTACTTC.

V and J are TRBV19 and TRBJ2-1, with a possible D match to TRBD2 (6 bases). This CDR3 spans 13 amino acids. The V and J ends lost 5 bases and 4 bases respectively, with 9 bases between them. The V gene's germline CDR1 is LNHDA and CDR2 SQIVND (reference sequence). CDR3 residues: CASSVGLYNEQFF. CDR3 bases: TGTGCCAGTAGTGTCGGACTATACAATGAGCAGTTCTTC.

This clone was counted many times. This chain links TRBV5-4 with TRBJ2-2; D gene unclear. The germline V and J ends were trimmed by 2 bases and 1 base, with 3 bases remaining between them. The CDR3 contains 13 residues. Germline V gene data show CDR1 as SGHNT and CDR2 as YYREEE (reference sequence). The CDR3 is CASSFGNTGELFF. The CDR3 bases are TGTGCCAGCAGCTTCGGGAACACCGGGGAGCTGTTTTTT.

V gene TRBV6-5 combines with J gene TRBJ2-4; perhaps TRBD1 as D (5 bases). This CDR3 is built from 12 residues. Germline CDR1 reads MNHEY; CDR2 reads SVGAGI. V lost 4 bases to trimming and J lost 7 bases, with 8 bases between them. The CDR3 nucleotides read TGTGCCAGCAGTTCACCAGGGAACATTCAGTACTTC. Its translation: CASSSPGNIQYF.

This chain connects TRBV15 to TRBJ1-2, with TRBD1 identical over 11 bases. J gave up 2 bases and V 3 bases, and 2 bases lay outside the gene matches. Looked up from germline, CDR1 is LNHNV and CDR2 is YYDKDF (reference sequence). This CDR3 spans 15 amino acids. CDR3 in DNA: TGTGCCACCAGCAGTTGGACAGGGGGCAACTATGGCTACACCTTC. It specifies CATSSWTGGNYGYTF.

The chain combines TRBV5-4 with TRBJ2-3, with 13 bases identical to TRBD2. The junction had 3 bases not matched to a gene; V was cut back by 2 bases and J by 3 bases. Germline CDR1 reads SGHNT; CDR2 reads YYREEE (reference sequence). The CDR3 totals 16 residues. The CDR3 loop reads CASSFTSGGATDTQYF. CDR3 nucleotide sequence: TGTGCCAGCAGCTTCACTAGCGGGGGGGCAACAGATACGCAGTATTTT.

The chain couples TRBV18 to TRBJ1-1; 7 bases are a match to TRBD1. Germline trimming cut 3 bases from V and 1 base from J; bases unmatched to any gene: 14. Per the germline V gene, CDR1 is KGHSH and CDR2 is LQKENI. This CDR3 region has 18 residues. CDR3 DNA sequence: TGTGCCAGCTCACCCTTAGGGGGGACAGCATCTCAGAACACTGAAGCTTTCTTT. Translating it yields CASSPLGGTASQNTEAFF.

The V and J genes are TRBV5-1 and TRBJ1-1; TRBD1 is a possible D gene (6 bases). V was trimmed by 6 bases and J by 7 bases, leaving 16 bases between them. Germline V CDR1 and CDR2: SGHRS, YFSETQ. The CDR3 covers 13 residues. CDR3 region: CASTSGGASEAFF. The CDR3 DNA is TGCGCCAGCACTTCGGGGGGGGCGAGTGAAGCTTTCTTT.

The J gene is TRBJ2-1, the V gene TRBV3-1 (or the pseudogene TRBV3-2), with TRBD2 as a possible D gene (7 bases). This CDR3 has 15 amino acids. Germline V gene sequence: CDR1 LGHDT, CDR2 YNNKEL (reference sequence). V lost 4 bases, J lost 2 bases, and 12 bases lay in between. CDR3 DNA sequence: TGTGCCAGCAGCCCTCTAGGGGGGGCCTACAATGAGCAGTTCTTC. This encodes CASSPLGGAYNEQFF.